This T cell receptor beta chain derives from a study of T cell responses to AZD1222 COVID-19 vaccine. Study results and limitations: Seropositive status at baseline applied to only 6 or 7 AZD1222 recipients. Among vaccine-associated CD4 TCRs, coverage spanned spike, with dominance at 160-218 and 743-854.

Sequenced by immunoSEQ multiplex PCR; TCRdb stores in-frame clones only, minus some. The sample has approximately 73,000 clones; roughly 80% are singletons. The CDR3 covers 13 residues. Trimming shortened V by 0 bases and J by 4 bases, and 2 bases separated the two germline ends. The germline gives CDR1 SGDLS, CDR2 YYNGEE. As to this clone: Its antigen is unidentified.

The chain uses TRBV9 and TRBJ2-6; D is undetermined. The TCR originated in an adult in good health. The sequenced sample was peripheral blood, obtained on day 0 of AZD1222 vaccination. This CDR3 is CASSVGGANVLTF. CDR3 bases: TGTGCCAGCAGCGTAGGCGGGGCCAACGTCCTGACTTTC.